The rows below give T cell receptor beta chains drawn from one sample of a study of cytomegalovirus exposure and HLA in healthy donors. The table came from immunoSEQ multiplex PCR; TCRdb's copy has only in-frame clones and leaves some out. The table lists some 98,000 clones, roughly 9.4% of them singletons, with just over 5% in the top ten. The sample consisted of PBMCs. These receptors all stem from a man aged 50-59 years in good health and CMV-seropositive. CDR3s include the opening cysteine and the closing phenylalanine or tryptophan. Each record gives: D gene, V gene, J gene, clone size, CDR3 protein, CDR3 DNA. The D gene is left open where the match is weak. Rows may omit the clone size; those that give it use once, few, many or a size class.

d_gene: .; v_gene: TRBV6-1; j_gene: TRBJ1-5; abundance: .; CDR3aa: CASSEIRSGRQPQHF; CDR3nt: TGTGCCAGCAGTGAAATTCGGTCAGGGCGACAGCCCCAGCATTTT
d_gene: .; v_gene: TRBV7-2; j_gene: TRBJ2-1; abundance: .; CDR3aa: CASRYPRGNEQFF; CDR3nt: TGTGCCAGCAGATACCCCAGGGGTAATGAGCAGTTCTTC
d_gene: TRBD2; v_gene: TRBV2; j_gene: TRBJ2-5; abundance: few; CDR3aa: CASTRGSVPGETQYF; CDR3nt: TGTGCCAGCACTCGCGGGAGTGTACCGGGGGAGACCCAGTACTTC
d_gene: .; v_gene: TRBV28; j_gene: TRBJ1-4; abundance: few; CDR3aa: CASSSGGNTNEKLFF; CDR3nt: TGTGCCAGCAGTTCTGGAGGGAACACTAATGAAAAACTGTTTTTT
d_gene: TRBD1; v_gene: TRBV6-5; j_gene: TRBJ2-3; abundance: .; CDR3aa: CASRYRGLSTDTQYF; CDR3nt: TGTGCCAGCAGATACAGGGGGCTTTCCACAGATACGCAGTATTTT
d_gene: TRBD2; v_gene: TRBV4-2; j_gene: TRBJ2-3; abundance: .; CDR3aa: CASSQAGLAGSDTQYF; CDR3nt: TGTGCCAGCAGCCAAGCGGGACTAGCGGGCTCAGATACGCAGTATTTT
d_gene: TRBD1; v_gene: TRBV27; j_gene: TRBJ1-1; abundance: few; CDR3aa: CASSAWDRATEAFF; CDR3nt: TGTGCCAGCAGTGCTTGGGACAGAGCCACTGAAGCTTTCTTT
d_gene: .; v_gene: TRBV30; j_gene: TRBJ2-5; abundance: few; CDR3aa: CAWGGTRETQYF; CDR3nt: TGTGCCTGGGGTGGAACGCGGGAGACCCAGTACTTC
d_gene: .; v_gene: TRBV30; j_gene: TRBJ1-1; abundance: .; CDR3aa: CAWYRENTEAFF; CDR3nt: TGTGCCTGGTACAGGGAGAACACTGAAGCTTTCTTT
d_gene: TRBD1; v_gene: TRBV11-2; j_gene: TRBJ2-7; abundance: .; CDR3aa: CASSRGTGGTYEQYF; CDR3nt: TGTGCCAGCAGCCGAGGGACAGGGGGTACCTACGAGCAGTACTTC
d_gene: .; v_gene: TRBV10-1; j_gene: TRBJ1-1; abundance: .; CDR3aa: CASSEQGHTEAFF; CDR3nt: TGCGCCAGCAGCGAACAGGGACACACTGAAGCTTTCTTT
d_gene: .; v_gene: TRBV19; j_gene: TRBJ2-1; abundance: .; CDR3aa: CASSSTRITDEQFF; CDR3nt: TGTGCCAGTAGTTCGACTAGAATAACGGATGAGCAGTTCTTC
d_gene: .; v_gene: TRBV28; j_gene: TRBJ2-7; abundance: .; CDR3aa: CASSFTLVGDSYEQYF; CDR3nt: TGTGCCAGCAGCTTCACCCTAGTCGGGGACTCCTACGAGCAGTACTTC
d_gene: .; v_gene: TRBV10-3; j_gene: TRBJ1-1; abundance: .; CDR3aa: CAISESQGLAEAFF; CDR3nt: TGTGCCATCAGTGAGTCCCAGGGTCTGGCTGAAGCTTTCTTT
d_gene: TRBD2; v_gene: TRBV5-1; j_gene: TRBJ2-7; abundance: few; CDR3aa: CASSWGLAGANAEQYF; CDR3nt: TGCGCCAGCAGCTGGGGACTAGCGGGAGCGAACGCCGAGCAGTACTTC
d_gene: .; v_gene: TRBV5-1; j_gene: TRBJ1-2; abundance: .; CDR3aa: CASSYGQNGYTF; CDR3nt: TGCGCCAGCAGCTATGGACAGAACGGCTACACCTTC
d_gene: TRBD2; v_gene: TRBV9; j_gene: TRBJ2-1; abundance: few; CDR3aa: CASSVTSSGNNEQFF; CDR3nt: TGTGCCAGCAGCGTAACGTCTAGCGGGAACAATGAGCAGTTCTTC
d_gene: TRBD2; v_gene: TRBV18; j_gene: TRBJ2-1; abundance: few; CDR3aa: CASSPGGLAGVHNNEQFF; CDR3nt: TGTGCCAGCTCACCAGGCGGACTAGCGGGAGTTCATAACAATGAGCAGTTCTTC
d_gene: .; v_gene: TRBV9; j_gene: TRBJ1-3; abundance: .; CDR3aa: CASSAQGRISGNTIYF; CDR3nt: TGTGCCAGCAGCGCCCAGGGCAGGATCTCTGGAAACACCATATATTTT
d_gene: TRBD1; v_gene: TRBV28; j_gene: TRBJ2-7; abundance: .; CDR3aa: CASCQRAGGGYEQYF; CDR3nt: TGTGCCAGCTGCCAAAGGGCAGGGGGCGGTTACGAGCAGTACTTC
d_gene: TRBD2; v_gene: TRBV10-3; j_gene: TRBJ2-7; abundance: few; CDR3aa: CAIQRERSSYEQYF; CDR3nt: TGTGCCATTCAGCGGGAGCGTAGCTCCTACGAGCAGTACTTC
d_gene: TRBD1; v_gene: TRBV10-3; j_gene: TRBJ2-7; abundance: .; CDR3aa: CAISKEPGTGKYEQYF; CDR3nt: TGTGCCATCAGCAAGGAACCCGGGACAGGGAAATACGAGCAGTACTTC
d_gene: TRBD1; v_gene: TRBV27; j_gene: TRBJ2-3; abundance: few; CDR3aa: CASSLRARGRTDTQYF; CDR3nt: TGTGCCAGCAGTTTACGGGCCAGGGGGCGGACAGATACGCAGTATTTT
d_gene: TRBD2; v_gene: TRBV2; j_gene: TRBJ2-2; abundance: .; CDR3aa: CASSLAKRTSGRSGELFF; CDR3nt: TGTGCCAGCAGTCTAGCTAAAAGGACTAGCGGGAGATCCGGGGAGCTGTTTTTT
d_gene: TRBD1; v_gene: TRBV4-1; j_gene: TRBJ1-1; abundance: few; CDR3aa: CASSQEPPATGRNTEAFF; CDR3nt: TGCGCCAGCAGCCAAGAGCCCCCAGCGACAGGGCGAAACACTGAAGCTTTCTTT
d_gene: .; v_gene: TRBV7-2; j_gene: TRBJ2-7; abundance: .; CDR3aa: CASSSTRPEQYF; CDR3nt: TGTGCCAGCAGCTCGACTAGGCCAGAGCAGTACTTC
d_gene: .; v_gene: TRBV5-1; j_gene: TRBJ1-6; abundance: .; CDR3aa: CASSSGGVFNSPLHF; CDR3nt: TGCGCCAGCAGCTCCGGAGGGGTTTTTAATTCACCCCTCCACTTT
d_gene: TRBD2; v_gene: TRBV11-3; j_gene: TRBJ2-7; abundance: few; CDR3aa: CASSFRAGDIEQYF; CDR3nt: TGTGCCAGCAGCTTTCGAGCGGGAGACATCGAGCAGTACTTC
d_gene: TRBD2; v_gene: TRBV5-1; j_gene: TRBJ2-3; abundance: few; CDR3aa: CASSSGTRGADTQYF; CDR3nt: TGCGCCAGCAGCTCCGGGACTAGAGGGGCAGATACGCAGTATTTT
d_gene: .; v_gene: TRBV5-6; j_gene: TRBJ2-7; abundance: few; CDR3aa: CASSPLTGYEQYF; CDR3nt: TGTGCCAGCAGCCCATTAACAGGGTACGAGCAGTACTTC
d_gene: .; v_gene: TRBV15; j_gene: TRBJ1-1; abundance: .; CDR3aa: CATSRDPAAGRVSYTEAFF; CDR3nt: TGTGCCACCAGCAGAGATCCGGCAGCGGGCAGGGTGTCGTACACTGAAGCTTTCTTT
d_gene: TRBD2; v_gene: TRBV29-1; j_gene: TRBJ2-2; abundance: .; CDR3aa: CSALSAGAGTGELFF; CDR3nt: TGCAGCGCCCTGTCAGCGGGAGCTGGCACCGGGGAGCTGTTTTTT
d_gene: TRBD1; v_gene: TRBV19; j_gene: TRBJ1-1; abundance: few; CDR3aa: CASSIAGGNTEAFF; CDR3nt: TGTGCCAGTAGTATAGCAGGGGGGAACACTGAAGCTTTCTTT
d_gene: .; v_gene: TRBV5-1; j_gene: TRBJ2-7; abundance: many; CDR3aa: CASSLARDYEQYF; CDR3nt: TGCGCCAGCAGCTTGGCCAGGGATTACGAGCAGTACTTC
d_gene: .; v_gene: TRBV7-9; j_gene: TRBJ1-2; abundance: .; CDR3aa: CASSLRQGYGYTF; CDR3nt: TGTGCCAGCAGCTTAAGGCAGGGCTATGGCTACACCTTC
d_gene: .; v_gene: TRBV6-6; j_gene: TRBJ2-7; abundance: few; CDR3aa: CASTRSGDLYEQYF; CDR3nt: TGTGCCAGCACCCGATCAGGGGACCTATACGAGCAGTACTTC
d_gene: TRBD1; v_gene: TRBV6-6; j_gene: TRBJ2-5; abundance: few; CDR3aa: CASSGQGVVETQYF; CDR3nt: TGTGCCAGCAGCGGACAGGGAGTGGTGGAGACCCAGTACTTC